The next 19 T cell receptor beta chains were all read from a single sample in a study of shared clonotypes between healthy human individuals. The protocol was immunoSEQ multiplex PCR, while the TCRdb copy is restricted to in-frame clones and leaves out a portion. Among more than 1,200,000 clones, 98% to 99% were seen once, and the ten largest hold about 0.34%. The material sequenced was naive CD4+ T cells sorted from blood. Noted subset: CD45RA+ positively selected. Receptors were obtained from a man aged 25-45 years in good health.

The V call is TRBV28, the J call TRBJ2-3, with 8 bases matching TRBD1. V dropped 9 bases and J dropped 5; count of bases not matched to a gene: 13. The V gene's germline CDR1 is MDHEN and CDR2 SYDVKM. This CDR3 comprises 15 residues. Here the CDR3 DNA reads TGTGCCAGTCATAGGGCAGGGGGCATGGGAGATACGCAGTATTTT. Amino acid sequence: CASHRAGGMGDTQYF.

The chain is built from TRBV21-1 and TRBJ2-1; the table assigns TRBD2, which was not confirmed against the DNA. TRBV21-1 is described as a pseudogene. The CDR3 sequence is 18 residues long. Here the CDR3 DNA reads TGTGCCAGCAGCTGCCTACGGACTAGTACGGGCTCCTACAATGAGCAGTTCTTC. Translation: CASSCLRTSTGSYNEQFF.

The V and J genes are TRBV11-2 and TRBJ2-3; 7 bases fit TRBD2. With V trimmed by 5 bases and J by 7 bases, 12 bases remained unmatched. The CDR3 has 15 residues. CDR1 SGHAT and CDR2 FQNNGV come from the germline V gene. The CDR3 DNA reads TGTGCCAGCAGCCTCATCAGACTAGCAAGAAATACGCAGTATTTT. Protein product: CASSLIRLARNTQYF.

This sequence joins TRBV18 and TRBJ2-7; D ambiguous. With 6 bases removed from V and 1 base from J, the gap between germline ends came to 10 bases. This CDR3 region has 13 residues. Germline values: CDR1 KGHSH, CDR2 LQKENI. CDR3 region: CASSERISYEQYF. CDR3 sequence (DNA): TGTGCCAGCTCCGAAAGGATATCCTACGAGCAGTACTTC.

The chain has TRBV27 and TRBJ1-5; tentatively, D is TRBD1 (6 bases). The CDR3 extends over 16 amino acids. Trimming pared 5 bases from V and 0 bases from J, leaving 14 bases between. CDR1 is MNHEY and CDR2 is SMNVEV in the germline V gene (reference sequence). The CDR3 nucleotides are TGTGCCAGCAGTCCGAAGACAGGTCTTAGCAATCAGCCCCAGCATTTT. Translated: CASSPKTGLSNQPQHF.

The chain is built from TRBV7-2 and TRBJ2-7; TRBD1 agrees at 8 bases. Trimming removed 6 bases from V and 3 bases from J; junction bases left unmatched: 4. Germline CDR1 and CDR2: SGHTA and FQGNSA. The CDR3 spans 13 residues. The CDR3, as DNA: TGTGCCAGCAGAAGAACAGGGGGCTACGAGCAGTACTTC. It translates to CASRRTGGYEQYF.

J is TRBJ1-2 and V is TRBV7-6, with D unclear. The CDR3 has 18 amino acids. Germline assignment: CDR1 SGHVS and CDR2 FNYEAQ. V was cut by 0 bases and J by 0 bases, with 17 bases left in between. CDR3 sequence reads: CASSLARTGRRANYGYTF. The CDR3 DNA reads TGTGCCAGCAGCTTAGCCCGGACGGGCCGCCGAGCTAACTATGGCTACACCTTC.

Worth noting for this clone: An end of the junction does not agree with germline; a read error may underlie this. V usage is TRBV28 and J usage is TRBJ2-7; D uncertain. CDR3 length: 12 residues. Germline V gives CDR1 MDHEN, CDR2 SYDVKM. The DNA for the CDR3 is TGTGCCAGCAGTTTTTATCGCGGAGCCCTCCTCTTC. This codes for CASSFYRGALLF.

The rearrangement links TRBV4-2 to TRBJ2-1; D gene uncertain. The CDR3 contains 16 residues. Deletions cut 7 bases from V and 5 bases from J, with 21 bases between. Germline-derived CDR1 and CDR2 are LGHNA and YNFKEQ. CDR3 in DNA: TGTGCCAGCAACGTAAAAGACCCCCATCTACACAATGAGCAGTTCTTC. It is translated as CASNVKDPHLHNEQFF.

The chain is built from TRBV18 and TRBJ1-4; 8 nucleotides match TRBD1. This CDR3 is built from 16 residues. Germline CDR1 and CDR2: KGHSH and LQKENI. V lost 6 bases to trimming and J lost 10 bases; unmatched junction nucleotides: 16. The CDR3 protein is CASSPSSGQGVGKLFF. The CDR3 DNA reads TGTGCCAGCTCGCCCTCGTCAGGACAGGGTGTCGGAAAACTGTTTTTT. Drawing the rest from reference TRBV18 and TRBJ1-4, the complete variable domain is NAGVMQNPRHLVRRRGQEARLRCSPMKGHSHVYWYRQLPEEGLKFMVYLQKENIIDESGMPKERFSAEFPKEGPSILRIQQVVRGDSAAYFCASSPSSGQGVGKLFFGSGTQLSVL.

The chain has TRBV6-5 and TRBJ2-3, with unresolved D. Trimming removed 0 bases from V and 4 bases from J, with 11 bases in between. The CDR3 runs 15 residues. From germline, CDR1 is MNHEY and CDR2 SVGAGI. CDR3 nucleotides: TGTGCCAGCAGTTACTCCCAGAGTCGGTCAGATACGCAGTATTTT. This sequence encodes CASSYSQSRSDTQYF.

V and J are TRBV6-5 and TRBJ1-1; tentative D call: TRBD1 (6 bases). The V and J ends lost 1 base and 6 bases respectively, with 15 bases between them. CDR3 length equals 15 residues. Germline lookup yields CDR1 MNHEY and CDR2 SVGAGI. The CDR3 nucleotides are TGTGCCAGCAGTTACTTCGGGGGGGCAGTATCTGAAGCTTTCTTT. Translated, it gives CASSYFGGAVSEAFF.

The CDR3 sequence is CASSQDGIPNTGELFF. DNA for the CDR3: TGCGCCAGCAGCCAAGATGGGATACCCAACACCGGGGAGCTGTTTTTT. The chain is built from TRBV4-3 and TRBJ2-2, with D uncertain. V was shortened by 0 bases and J by 2 bases, with 10 bases between the two germline ends. This CDR3 contains 16 residues. From germline, CDR1 is LGHNA and CDR2 YSLEER.

This sequence joins TRBV29-1 and TRBJ2-3; 9 bases line up with TRBD2. This CDR3 is built from 17 residues. In germline, CDR1 is SQVTM, CDR2 ANQGSEA. V lost 6 bases, J lost 3 bases, and 16 bases stayed unmatched. The DNA of the CDR3 is TGCAGCGTCTCGAGAAGCGGGAGGAAAGGTCGAACAGATACGCAGTATTTT. It encodes CSVSRSGRKGRTDTQYF.

The J gene is TRBJ2-2, the V gene TRBV18; D is possibly TRBD1 (5 bases). The germline V and J ends were trimmed by 3 bases and 7 bases, with 9 bases remaining between them. Germline assignment: CDR1 KGHSH and CDR2 LQKENI. The CDR3 spans 13 residues. DNA of the CDR3: TGTGCCAGCTCACCTACAGGATTCGGGGAGCTGTTTTTT. Translation gives CASSPTGFGELFF.

This rearrangement joins TRBV5-1 to TRBJ2-5, with 7 positions matching TRBD1. The CDR3 consists of 15 residues. Germline-derived CDR1 and CDR2 are SGHRS and YFSETQ. The J segment lost 1 base and the V segment lost 2 bases, leaving 5 bases of the junction unmatched. CDR3 in DNA: TGCGCCAGCAGCTTCCGACAGGGCGCCCAAGAGACCCAGTACTTC. This translates into CASSFRQGAQETQYF.

The chain has TRBV11-3 and TRBJ2-3; 11 positions agree with TRBD2. Germline assignment: CDR1 SGHNT and CDR2 YENEEA. V lost 5 bases, J lost 1 base, and 8 bases stayed unmatched. The CDR3 has 17 residues. As DNA, the CDR3 is TGTGCCAGCAGCCCGGGGACTAGCGGTATACGCACAGATACGCAGTATTTT. Translation: CASSPGTSGIRTDTQYF.

This rearrangement joins TRBV11-3 to TRBJ2-3; tentatively, D is TRBD2 (6 bases). Trimming took off 6 bases at V and 6 bases at J, with 16 bases between the two ends. This CDR3 spans 14 amino acids. Germline V CDR1 and CDR2: SGHNT, YENEEA. The CDR3 DNA sequence: TGTGCCAGCAGGTTTGTGGCGGGGTTGGATACGCAGTATTTT. It codes for CASRFVAGLDTQYF. Using reference TRBV11-3 and TRBJ2-3 for the parts outside the CDR3, the full variable domain is EAGVVQSPRYKIIEKKQPVAFWCNPISGHNTLYWYLQNLGQGPELLIRYENEEAVDDSQLPKDRFSAERLKGVDSTLKIQPAELGDSAVYLCASRFVAGLDTQYFGPGTRLTVL.

The chain's CDR3 is CASSGLTF. Written as DNA, the CDR3 is TGTGCCAGCAGCGGCTTGACCTTC. The rearrangement uses TRBV5-6 and TRBJ1-2; no clear D gene. The CDR3 has 8 amino acids. Trimming pared 4 bases from V and 14 bases from J, leaving 6 bases between. Germline CDR1 and CDR2: SGHDT and YYEEEE.